This record looks at one T cell receptor (beta chain) sequence and its context. Its antigen remains unknown. The junction departs from germline at one end; a sequencing error may be responsible. Germline-derived CDR1 and CDR2 are SGHNT and YENEEA. The CDR3 is 13 amino acids. The data belong to a study of tumor-infiltrating lymphocytes in primary liver carcinoma. Using a constant-region primer together with ProtoScript II reverse transcriptase, TCR beta cDNA was made from 500 ng of total RNA. Three nested multiplex PCR rounds, a slightly modified ARM-PCR method, built the TCR beta libraries. PCR rounds one and two used TRBV1-TRBV30 forward primers with a C-beta reverse primer for about 9 cycles each. TCRdb redid the calling of the multiplex PCR reads with MiXCR, one entry per CDR3 protein. The table has 45,000 to 55,000 distinct CDR3 sequences, about 68% seen once. Between about 17 and 34 mg of unsorted bulk tissue served as the source from which RNA and DNA were co-extracted.

Overall study results and limits: For tumor-adjacent and tumor-blood pairs, overlap was less than that seen for tumor region pairs.

The sequencing sample was made of liver tumor tissue from sampling region 2. Subset meaning: tumor region T2, inferior pole. This TCR derives from a man aged 35 to 55 with primary liver carcinoma and hepatitis B virus infection. The V gene is TRBV11-3, the J gene TRBJ2-3; unclear D gene. The CDR3 bases are TGTGCCAGTAGCTGGGGTGAGCCAGATGTGCAGTATTTT. Translation gives CASSWGEPDVQYF.